This T cell receptor beta chain appears in the sequencing data of a study of blood T cell repertoires in COVID-19. CDR1 is SGHNT, CDR2 YENEEA, per germline. The CDR3 contains 15 residues. Germline trimming cut 4 bases from V and 3 bases from J; bases unmatched to any gene: 5. Assay: immunoSEQ multiplex PCR; the TCRdb copy retains only in-frame clones and omits some. The repertoire includes roughly 230,000 clones, more than 70% of them detected once, and around 8.1% sits in the top ten. The sample taken for sequencing was peripheral blood. This clonotype originated in a middle-aged man with active or convalescent COVID-19. The chain has TRBV11-3 and TRBJ1-1, with 10 bases fitting TRBD1. The chain's CDR3 is CASSSGQGMDTEAFF. CDR3 DNA sequence: TGTGCCAGCAGCTCGGGACAGGGGATGGACACTGAAGCTTTCTTT.